Below are 8 T cell receptor beta chains sequenced from a single sample in a study of response to subunit inactivated influenza vaccine. TCRdb re-analysed the RT-PCR reads in MiXCR, keeping a single row per CDR3 protein. The repertoire holds around 580,000 distinct CDR3 sequences, with roughly 15% as singletons. Sample: PBMCs from blood, taken about 11 days after vaccination. The source is a man aged 45-60 years who received an inactivated influenza vaccine.

This clonotype was seen a handful of times. The chain couples TRBV18 to TRBJ1-5; no firm D call. From germline, CDR1 is KGHSH and CDR2 LQKENI. The CDR3 runs 13 residues. V gave up 2 bases and J gave up 3 bases, with 5 bases separating them. CDR3 protein: CASSPGTNQPQHF. The CDR3 bases are TGTGCCAGCTCACCAGGCACCAATCAGCCCCAGCATTTT.

The chain employs TRBV18 and TRBJ2-1; no clear D gene. Trimming removed 3 bases from V and 6 bases from J, with 9 bases in between. Germline V gives CDR1 KGHSH, CDR2 LQKENI. This CDR3 has 13 amino acids. The CDR3 is CASSPGLINEQFF. The CDR3 coding sequence is TGTGCCAGCTCACCCGGGCTCATCAATGAGCAGTTCTTC.

V gene TRBV18 combines with J gene TRBJ2-1; perhaps D is TRBD1 or TRBD2 (5 bases each). The CDR3 spans 14 residues. The germline gives CDR1 KGHSH, CDR2 LQKENI. Trimming removed 3 bases from V and 8 bases from J, with 14 bases in between. The CDR3 DNA follows: TGTGCCAGCTCACCCGGGACCACTACGGATGAGCAGTTCTTC. This translates into CASSPGTTTDEQFF.

This clonotype occurred a few times. J is TRBJ2-2 and V is TRBV20-1; weak D call: TRBD2 (6 bases). CDR3 length equals 14 residues. Trimming took off 6 bases at V and 1 base at J, with 12 bases between the two ends. Looked up from germline, CDR1 is DFQATT and CDR2 is SNEGSKA (reference sequence). The CDR3 nucleotides are TGCAGTGCCTATAGCGGAGTGAACACCGGGGAGCTGTTTTTT. This codes for CSAYSGVNTGELFF.

This clonotype has just a few counts. The chain employs TRBV7-2 and TRBJ2-1; tentatively, D is TRBD2 (6 bases). CDR3 length: 15 residues. With 1 base removed from V and 1 base from J, the gap between germline ends came to 8 bases. Germline CDR1 SGHTA, CDR2 FQGNSA. The CDR3 loop is CASSLGAGSYNEQFF. The CDR3 region has the DNA TGTGCCAGCAGCTTAGGTGCGGGGTCCTACAATGAGCAGTTCTTC.

This chain links TRBV20-1 with TRBJ2-7, with TRBD1 matching 9 bases. Germline CDR1 reads DFQATT; CDR2 reads SNEGSKA (reference sequence). With 3 bases clipped from V and 1 base from J, the junction kept 4 bases outside the gene matches. The CDR3 extends over 14 amino acids. CDR3 region: CSAREDRGSYEQYF. DNA of the CDR3: TGCAGTGCTAGGGAGGACAGGGGTTCCTACGAGCAGTACTTC.

On this clonotype: A much larger clone sits a single nucleotide away, making a read error possible. The rearrangement joins TRBV18 to TRBJ2-1; 7 bases align to TRBD2. CDR3 length: 20 amino acids. Germline V gives CDR1 KGHSH, CDR2 LQKENI. CDR3: CVHQLTIVRAERGPYNDQFF. The CDR3 nucleotides are TGTGTCCACCAGCTCACCATAGTGAGGGCGGAGCGGGGCCCCTACAATGATCAGTTCTTC.

This clonotype was seen a handful of times. The chain combines TRBV12-3 or TRBV12-4 with TRBJ2-4, with 7 positions matching TRBD1. V shed 2 bases and J 1 base; nucleotides not matched to a gene: 5. CDR3 length: 16 residues. CDR3 sequence (DNA): TGTGCCAGCAGTTTATTGGTGACAGGGGCCAAAAACATTCAGTACTTC. It translates to CASSLLVTGAKNIQYF.